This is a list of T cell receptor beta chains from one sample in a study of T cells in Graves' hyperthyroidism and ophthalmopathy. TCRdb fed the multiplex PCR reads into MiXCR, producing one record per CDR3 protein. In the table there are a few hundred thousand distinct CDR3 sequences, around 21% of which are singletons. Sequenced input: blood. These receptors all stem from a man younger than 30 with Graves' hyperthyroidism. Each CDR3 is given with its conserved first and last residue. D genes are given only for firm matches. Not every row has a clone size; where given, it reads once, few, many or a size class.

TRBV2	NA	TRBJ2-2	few	CASSGWGLANTGELFF	TGTGCCAGCAGTGGATGGGGTTTAGCGAACACCGGGGAGCTGTTTTTT
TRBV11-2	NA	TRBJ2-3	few	CASSLSGSSDTQYF	TGTGCCAGCAGCTTATCGGGCTCCTCAGATACGCAGTATTTT
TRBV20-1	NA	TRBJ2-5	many	CSARDRAGRETQYF	TGCAGTGCTAGAGATAGGGCAGGCAGAGAGACCCAGTACTTC
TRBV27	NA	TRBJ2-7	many	CASALAAGEQYF	TGTGCCAGCGCCCTAGCTGCCGGGGAGCAGTACTTC
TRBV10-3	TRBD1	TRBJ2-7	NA	CAISDRRDRGGEQYF	TGTGCCATCAGTGACCGCCGGGACAGGGGTGGCGAGCAGTACTTC
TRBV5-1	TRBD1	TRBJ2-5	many	CASSSTGTEETQYF	TGCGCCAGCAGCTCCACCGGGACAGAAGAGACCCAGTACTTC
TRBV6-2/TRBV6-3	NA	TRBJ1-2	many	CATKQVQFNYGYTF	TGTGCCACTAAACAGGTCCAATTTAACTATGGCTACACCTTC
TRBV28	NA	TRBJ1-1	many	CASVSTNTEAFF	TGTGCCAGCGTCAGCACGAACACTGAAGCTTTCTTT
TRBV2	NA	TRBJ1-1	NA	CASSEDVGTEAFF	TGTGCCAGCAGTGAAGACGTGGGGACTGAAGCTTTCTTT
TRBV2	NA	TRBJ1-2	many	CASSESRYGYTF	TGTGCCAGCAGTGAGTCTCGCTATGGCTACACCTTC
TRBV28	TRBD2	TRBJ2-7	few	CASISGSSYEQYF	TGTGCCAGCATAAGCGGGAGCTCCTACGAGCAGTACTTC
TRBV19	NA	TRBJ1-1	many	CASSPRGPMNTEAFF	TGTGCCAGTAGTCCAAGGGGCCCAATGAACACTGAAGCTTTCTTT
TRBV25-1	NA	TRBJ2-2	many	CASSDLQGGANTGELFF	TGTGCCAGCAGTGATCTCCAGGGGGGCGCGAACACCGGGGAGCTGTTTTTT
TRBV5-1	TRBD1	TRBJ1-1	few	CASLGQGATEAFF	TGCGCCAGCCTTGGACAGGGTGCCACTGAAGCTTTCTTT
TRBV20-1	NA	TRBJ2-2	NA	CSARRLPNTGELFF	TGCAGTGCTAGGCGACTGCCAAACACCGGGGAGCTGTTTTTT
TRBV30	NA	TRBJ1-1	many	CACIQETEAFF	TGTGCCTGTATCCAGGAGACTGAAGCTTTCTTT
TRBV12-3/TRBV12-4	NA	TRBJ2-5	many	CASSLWGKETQYF	TGTGCCAGCAGTTTGTGGGGTAAAGAGACCCAGTACTTC
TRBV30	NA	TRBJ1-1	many	CAWSAGRVNTEAFF	TGTGCCTGGAGTGCAGGCAGGGTGAACACTGAAGCTTTCTTT
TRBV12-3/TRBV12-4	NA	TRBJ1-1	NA	CASSPPPNTEAFF	TGTGCCAGCAGCCCCCCCCCCAACACTGAAGCTTTCTTT
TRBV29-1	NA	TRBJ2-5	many	CSVPRAGTKFWETQYF	TGCAGCGTTCCTAGGGCGGGGACCAAGTTTTGGGAGACCCAGTACTTC
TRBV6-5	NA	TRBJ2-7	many	CASTDVSYEQYF	TGTGCCAGCACCGACGTCTCCTACGAGCAGTACTTC
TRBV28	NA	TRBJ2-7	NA	CASSLSGGADYEQYF	TGTGCCAGCAGCTTATCAGGCGGAGCAGACTACGAGCAGTACTTC
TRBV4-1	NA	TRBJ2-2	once	CASSHHTGELFF	TGCGCCAGCAGCCACCACACCGGGGAGCTGTTTTTT
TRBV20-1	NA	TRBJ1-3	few	CSAPVLTGNTIYF	TGCAGTGCTCCCGTTTTGACTGGGAACACCATATATTTT
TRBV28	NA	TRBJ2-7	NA	CASSLWPRGRSYEQYF	TGTGCCAGCAGTTTATGGCCCCGCGGACGATCCTACGAGCAGTACTTC
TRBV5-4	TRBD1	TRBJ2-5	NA	CASSNAQGVRETQYF	TGTGCCAGCAGCAACGCGCAGGGGGTGCGGGAGACCCAGTACTTC
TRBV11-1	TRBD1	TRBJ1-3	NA	CASSLIGQGTGNTIYF	TGTGCCAGCAGCTTAATAGGACAGGGGACAGGAAACACCATATATTTT